The 24 T cell receptor beta chains below come from one sample, sequenced in a study of tumor-infiltrating lymphocytes in primary liver carcinoma. TCR beta cDNA came from about 450 ng total RNA, primed with a constant-region primer. Libraries for TCR beta were built through three nested multiplex PCR rounds, which together made up a slightly modified ARM-PCR procedure. It was with TRBV1-TRBV30 forward primers and a C-beta reverse primer that the first two PCR rounds were run, at 10 to 11 cycles each. TCRdb reprocessed the multiplex PCR reads with MiXCR, giving one entry per CDR3 protein. The sample contains more than 85,000 distinct CDR3 sequences, roughly four fifths of which appear only once. Unsorted bulk tissue of about 20-32 mg yielded co-extracted RNA and DNA. Sequencing was carried out using liver tumor tissue from sampling region 3. Documented subset: tumor region T3, left-lateral pole. The source is a man aged 40-49 years with primary liver carcinoma and hepatitis B virus infection.

Of note for this clonotype: Since no conserved phenylalanine or tryptophan closes the CDR3, a read error is the likely cause. The DNA is omitted, as the CDR3 cannot be located on it reliably, and the CDR3 follows TCRdb's listing. The V and J genes are TRBV6-4 and TRBJ2-3; the D call in the table, TRBD1, was not verified against the DNA. The germline gives CDR1 MRHNA, CDR2 SNTAGT. The CDR3 length equals 15 residues, ends included. This CDR3 reads CASSDTGTGADTLYS.

Concerning this clonotype itself: The germline gene is not matched at one end of the junction; a read error may be the cause. This chain links TRBV10-3 with TRBJ2-7, with D unclear. The germline V gene encodes CDR1 ENHRY and CDR2 SYGVKD. This CDR3 spans 18 amino acids. As DNA, the CDR3 is TGTGCCATCAGTGAGTCGGTCCAGCCGGTCCGTAGAGCCTATGAGCAGCACTTC. Translating gives CAISESVQPVRRAYEQHF.

Remarks on this clonotype: This could be a read error, since a much larger clone is one nucleotide away. The V gene is TRBV11-2, the J gene TRBJ2-7; no clear D. V was clipped by 0 bases and J by 3 bases, with 9 bases between them. CDR1 and CDR2 from the germline V gene are SGHAT and FQNNGV. This CDR3 has 14 amino acids. The CDR3 is CASSLDPGFYEQYF. CDR3 nucleotide sequence: TGTGCCAGCAGCTTAGATCCTGGCTTCTACGAGCAGTACTTC.

V usage is TRBV5-4 and J usage is TRBJ2-1; the D gene is possibly TRBD2 (5 bases). Germline lookup yields CDR1 SGHNT and CDR2 YYREEE (reference sequence). CDR3 size: 14 residues. The germline V and J ends were trimmed by 5 bases and 3 bases, with 12 bases remaining between them. CDR3 bases: TGTGCCAGCAGGAGGGATAGGCACTACAATGAGCAGTTCTTC. It is translated as CASRRDRHYNEQFF.

This chain joins TRBV30 and TRBJ1-5; D is unclear. The CDR3 covers 13 residues. Germline V lookup: CDR1 GTSNPN, CDR2 SVGIG (reference sequence). V lost 2 bases to trimming and J lost 13 bases, with 18 bases between them. As DNA, the CDR3 is TGTGCCTGGAGTTATGGGGAAAATCAGTCTCAGCATTTT. This translates into CAWSYGENQSQHF.

The sample holds many counts of this clonotype. The chain has TRBV12-3 or TRBV12-4 and TRBJ2-2; 11 positions agree with TRBD2. With V trimmed by 6 bases and J by 8 bases, 11 bases remained unmatched. This CDR3 contains 16 residues. The CDR3: CASRLTTSGRKGELFF. CDR3 DNA sequence: TGTGCCAGCAGGCTTACAACTAGCGGGAGAAAGGGGGAGCTGTTTTTT.

The J gene is TRBJ1-5, the V gene TRBV11-1; 10 positions match TRBD1. The J call may be in error: the DNA end matches TRBJ2-3 better. CDR1 and CDR2 from the germline V gene are SGHAT and FQDESV (reference sequence). The CDR3 length is 15 residues. The CDR3 loop reads CASGSGQGDIQPQYF. The CDR3 nucleotides read TGTGCCAGCGGCTCTGGACAGGGGGACATTCAGCCCCAGTATTTT.

A word on this clonotype: The junction departs from germline at one end; a sequencing error may be responsible. This chain links TRBV12-3 or TRBV12-4 with TRBJ2-7, with 9 positions matching TRBD1. The CDR3 sequence is 18 residues long. The CDR3 loop is CASSYGRGDRASFYEQYF. The CDR3 region has the DNA TGTGCTAGCAGCTATGGTAGGGGGGACAGGGCCTCCTTCTACGAGCAGTACTTC.

This chain joins TRBV10-3 and TRBJ2-3, with D maybe TRBD2 (7 bases). This CDR3 has 15 residues. Germline V gene lookup returns CDR1 ENHRY and CDR2 SYGVKD. The V end was cut by 4 bases, the J end by 2 bases, with 13 bases between. This chain's CDR3 is CAISVTGGLTDTQYF. CDR3 in DNA: TGTGCCATCAGTGTGACGGGGGGCCTCACAGATACGCAGTATTTT.

Regarding this clonotype: This likely comes from a read error, as the CDR3 has no conserved phenylalanine or tryptophan at its end. The chain links TRBV28 to TRBJ2-2; tentatively, D is TRBD2 (5 bases). V lost 7 bases to trimming and J lost 10 bases, with 22 bases between them. Germline CDR1 reads MDHEN; CDR2 reads SYDVKM. This CDR3 has 15 amino acids. The CDR3 DNA sequence: TGTGCCAGCACTTCAATCGAGGGCCGATCCGAGGAGCTGTTTCTT. This sequence encodes CASTSIEGRSEELFL.

A remark on this clonotype: Lacking the conserved final phenylalanine or tryptophan, this CDR3 likely reflects a read error. The chain has TRBV11-2 and TRBJ2-7, with D unclear. The CDR3 totals 14 residues. Trimming stripped 1 base from V and 5 bases from J, with 12 bases between. Germline values: CDR1 SGHAT, CDR2 FQNNGV. The CDR3, as DNA: TGTGCCAGCAGCTTAGCTCAGGTCATCCACGAGCAGTACTTA. Protein product: CASSLAQVIHEQYL.

For this clonotype: One junction end disagrees with the germline gene, perhaps due to a read error. This chain joins TRBV4-1 and TRBJ1-6; maybe TRBD1 (6 bases). The CDR3 has 15 residues. Germline V CDR1 and CDR2: MGHRA, YSYEKL. CDR3 DNA: TGCGCCAACAGCCAAGATAGCACAGGGAATTCACCCCTCTACTTT. As protein: CANSQDSTGNSPLYF.

In regard to this clonotype: One end of the junction is discordant with germline, which a read error may explain. This chain connects TRBV6-6 to TRBJ2-1, with 9 positions matching TRBD1. This CDR3 region has 18 residues. Germline CDR1 reads MNHNY; CDR2 reads SVGAGI (reference sequence). The CDR3 nucleotides are TGTACCAGCTGTTACACAGGGGGCACGGGCCGCCCCTATAATGAGCAGTTCTTC. It encodes CTSCYTGGTGRPYNEQFF.

Details on this clonotype: One end of the junction does not line up with germline, which may come from a read error. The CDR3 here is CACSIDRAGASALTF. CDR3 nucleotides: TGTGCCTGCAGCATTGACAGGGCTGGTGCCAGCGCCCTGACTTTC. The chain uses TRBV11-2 and TRBJ2-6; the match to TRBD1 covers 7 bases. Germline CDR1 SGHAT, CDR2 FQNNGV. This CDR3 contains 15 residues. The complete variable domain, with remaining parts taken from reference TRBV11-2 and TRBJ2-6, reads EAGVAQSPRYKIIEKRQSVAFWCNPISGHATLYWYQQILGQGPKLLIQFQNNGVVDDSQLPKDRFSAERLKGVDSTLKIQPAKLEDSAVYLCACSIDRAGASALTFGAGSRLTVL.

On this clonotype itself: A read error may account for a junction end that differs from germline. The chain has TRBV11-2 and TRBJ2-1, with TRBD2 identical over 8 bases. Per the germline V gene, CDR1 is SGHAT and CDR2 is FQNNGV. The CDR3 loop spans 17 amino acids. CDR3 sequence: CASSIDRGGRFYYEQFF. The CDR3 nucleotides are TGTGCCAGCAGCATAGATAGGGGCGGGAGGTTCTACTATGAGCAATTCTTC.

As to this clonotype: With a much larger clone just one base away, this may be a read error. This chain connects TRBV24-1 to TRBJ2-1; D call uncertain. Per germline, CDR1 KGHDR and CDR2 SFDVKD. V lost 7 bases, J lost 8 bases, and 17 bases lay in between. This CDR3 spans 14 amino acids. The CDR3 loop is CATRDPSDSHEQFF. The DNA for the CDR3 is TGTGCCACCAGAGACCCTTCGGATTCGCATGAGCAGTTCTTC.

This clonotype was detected only once. An end of the junction differs from the germline gene, which may be a read error. V is TRBV29-1 and J is TRBJ2-7; the match to TRBD2 covers 7 bases. The end of the DNA fits TRBJ2-1 better, so the J call may be wrong. The CDR3 loop spans 15 amino acids. CDR1 is SQVTM and CDR2 is ANQGSEA in the germline V gene. CDR3 amino acids: CNVENPGGSSYEQFF. The CDR3 nucleotides read TGCAACGTTGAAAATCCTGGCGGGAGCTCCTACGAGCAGTTCTTC.

About this clonotype: Given the absence of the conserved phenylalanine or tryptophan at the CDR3 end, a read error is likely. The chain joins TRBV6-6 to TRBJ1-1; 10 bases agree with TRBD1. Germline lookup yields CDR1 MNHNY and CDR2 SVGAGI (reference sequence). Unmatched junction bases numbered 9, after V lost 9 bases and J lost 5 bases. The CDR3 has 14 residues. CDR3 region: CASSGTGVMTEAFS. As DNA, the CDR3 is TGTGCCAGTAGTGGGACAGGGGTAATGACTGAAGCTTTCTCT.

As regards this clonotype: This is likely a read error, given that the CDR3 carries no conserved phenylalanine or tryptophan at its end. The gene calls are TRBV10-3 and TRBJ2-3; possible D gene TRBD2, 6 bases. The CDR3 sequence is 13 residues long. The germline gives CDR1 ENHRY, CDR2 SYGVKD. The DNA of the CDR3 is TGCGCCACCAGAGGTGGTCCTAGCGAGCAGCAGTATTGT. This translates into CATRGGPSEQQYC.

The chain uses TRBV28 and TRBJ2-5; D gene unclear. CDR1 MDHEN and CDR2 SYDVKM come from the germline V gene. The CDR3 runs 13 residues. The V gene lost 7 bases and the J gene lost 3 bases, with 12 bases spanning the gap. CDR3: CASTTGWKETQYF. The CDR3 coding sequence is TGTGCCAGCACCACGGGTTGGAAAGAGACCCAGTACTTC.

With respect to this clonotype: A much larger clone is a single base away; this may be a read error. This chain joins TRBV7-8 and TRBJ2-1; D call uncertain. The CDR3 extends over 14 amino acids. Germline V CDR1 and CDR2: SGHVS, FQNEAQ. DNA for the CDR3: TGTGCCAGCAGCTTAAGGCGAAACCCCCCCATTCTTAAGTTC. As protein: CASSLRRNPPILKF.

This clonotype has ten or more counts. This chain links TRBV4-2 with TRBJ2-3, with TRBD2 matching over 11 bases. Germline CDR1 and CDR2: LGHNA and YNFKEQ. The CDR3 runs to 19 residues. The J segment lost 3 bases and the V segment lost 1 base, leaving 12 bases of the junction unmatched. The CDR3, as DNA: TGTGCCAGCAGCCAAGTATCCATCGGTAGCGGGAGGGCAACAGATACGCAGTATTTT. This gives the protein CASSQVSIGSGRATDTQYF.

With regard to this clonotype: One end of the junction varies from germline; a read error may be responsible. This chain connects TRBV29-1 to TRBJ2-3; 9 nucleotides agree with TRBD2. From germline, CDR1 is SQVTM and CDR2 ANQGSEA. This CDR3 contains 15 residues. The CDR3 nucleotides are TGCAGCGTACGGACTAGCGTGAGTTGGAAAGATACTCAGTACTTT. This translates into CSVRTSVSWKDTQYF.

The V gene is TRBV4-2, the J gene TRBJ2-5, with a possible D match to TRBD2 (6 bases). The CDR3 is 15 amino acids. Deletions cut 0 bases from V and 9 bases from J, with 17 bases between. Germline CDR1 is LGHNA and CDR2 is YNFKEQ. CDR3 in amino acids: CASSQDLGLVESQYF. The DNA of the CDR3 is TGTGCCAGCAGCCAAGACCTGGGACTGGTGGAGTCCCAGTACTTC.